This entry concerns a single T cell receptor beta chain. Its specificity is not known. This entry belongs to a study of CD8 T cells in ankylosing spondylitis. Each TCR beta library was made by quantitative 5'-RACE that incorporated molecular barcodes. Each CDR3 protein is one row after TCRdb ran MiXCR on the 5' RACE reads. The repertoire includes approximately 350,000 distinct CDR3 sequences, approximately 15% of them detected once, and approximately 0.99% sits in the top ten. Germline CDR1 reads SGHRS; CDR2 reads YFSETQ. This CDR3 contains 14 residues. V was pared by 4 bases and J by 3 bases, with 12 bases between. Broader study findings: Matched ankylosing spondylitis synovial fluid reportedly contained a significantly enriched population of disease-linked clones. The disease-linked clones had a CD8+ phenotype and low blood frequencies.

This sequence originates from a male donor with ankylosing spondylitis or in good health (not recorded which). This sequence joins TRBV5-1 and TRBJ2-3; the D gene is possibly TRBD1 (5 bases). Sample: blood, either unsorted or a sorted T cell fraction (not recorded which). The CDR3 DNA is TGCGCCAGCAGCCTGACAGTAAAAACAGATACGCAGTATTTT. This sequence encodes CASSLTVKTDTQYF.